A single sample gave rise to the 10 T cell receptor beta chains below, sequenced in a study of cytomegalovirus exposure and HLA in healthy donors. Vbeta (60) and Jbeta (13) primers were used in the PCR. Assay: immunoSEQ multiplex PCR; the TCRdb copy retains only in-frame clones and omits some. The sample yields roughly 150,000 clones, 70% to 85% seen once. The specimen was PBMCs. These receptors originate from a woman aged 45-65 years in good health and CMV-seropositive.

V is TRBV7-2 and J is TRBJ1-3, with a tentative D call TRBD1 (5 bases). CDR3 size: 15 residues. V was cut by 2 bases and J by 1 base, with 9 bases left in between. Per the germline V gene, CDR1 is SGHTA and CDR2 is FQGNSA. The CDR3 loop reads CASSLLRGSGNTIYF. As DNA, the CDR3 is TGTGCCAGCAGCTTACTACGGGGGTCTGGAAACACCATATATTTT.

The chain joins TRBV6-6 to TRBJ1-1, with a weak D call TRBD1 (6 bases). The V and J ends lost 6 bases and 3 bases respectively, with 14 bases between them. This CDR3 spans 14 amino acids. Germline values: CDR1 MNHNY, CDR2 SVGAGI (reference sequence). CDR3 DNA sequence: TGTGCCAGCAGGACAGGACAGTTCTACACTGAAGCTTTCTTT. Its protein product is CASRTGQFYTEAFF.

This sequence joins TRBV2 and TRBJ1-6; 7 bases fit TRBD1. The V gene's germline CDR1 is SNHLY and CDR2 FYNNEI. V was clipped by 7 bases and J by 5 bases; unmatched bases: 11. CDR3 length equals 16 residues. The CDR3 sequence is CASTRRRDRDNSPLHF. CDR3 nucleotide sequence: TGTGCCAGCACCCGTCGGAGGGACAGAGATAATTCACCCCTCCACTTT.

This chain connects TRBV4-2 to TRBJ2-7; TRBD2 aligns across 14 bases. The V gene's germline CDR1 is LGHNA and CDR2 YNFKEQ. This CDR3 has 18 amino acids. V lost 4 bases, J lost 2 bases, and 10 bases stayed unmatched. CDR3 in amino acids: CASSPRTSGGRATYEQYF. The CDR3 coding sequence is TGTGCCAGCAGCCCCAGGACTAGCGGGGGGCGCGCTACCTACGAGCAGTACTTC.

The V call is TRBV6-6, the J call TRBJ1-4, with D tentatively TRBD1 (5 bases). V lost 5 bases and J 5 bases, leaving 18 bases between the germline ends. Germline V gene sequence: CDR1 MNHNY, CDR2 SVGAGI (reference sequence). The length of the CDR3 is 16 residues. CDR3 loop: CASSTDGGGSNEKLFF. In DNA form, the CDR3 reads TGTGCCAGCAGTACAGACGGGGGGGGGTCGAATGAAAAACTGTTTTTT.

This clone was observed a handful of times. This sequence joins TRBV28 and TRBJ1-3; D perhaps matches TRBD1 (5 bases). Trimming removed 4 bases from V and 0 bases from J, with 7 bases in between. Germline CDR1 is MDHEN and CDR2 is SYDVKM. This CDR3 contains 14 residues. CDR3 coding DNA: TGTGCCAGCAGTTGGGGCTCCTCTGGAAACACCATATATTTT. Residues: CASSWGSSGNTIYF.

This chain connects TRBV21-1 to TRBJ1-6; the D segment call TRBD1 is taken from the table without a DNA check. TRBV21-1 is noted as a pseudogene. This CDR3 has 15 residues. The CDR3 spells CASTGQGSYNSPLHF. The CDR3, as DNA: TGTGCCAGCACCGGACAGGGGTCCTATAATTCACCCCTCCACTTT.

The rearrangement uses TRBV5-1 and TRBJ2-3; D may be TRBD2 (7 bases). Trimming stripped 5 bases from V and 0 bases from J, with 16 bases between. Germline V gives CDR1 SGHRS, CDR2 YFSETQ. The CDR3 totals 16 residues. The DNA of the CDR3 is TGCGCCAGCAGGGGAGGGGGGGCCCCTAGCACAGATACGCAGTATTTT. It encodes CASRGGGAPSTDTQYF.

The chain joins TRBV7-9 to TRBJ1-4, with TRBD1 matching over 8 bases. In germline, CDR1 is SEHNR, CDR2 FQNEAQ (reference sequence). The ends lost 5 bases at V and 4 bases at J; junction bases unmatched: 12. The CDR3 runs to 17 residues. The chain's CDR3 is CASSPGTGFSGNEKLFF. CDR3 coding DNA: TGTGCCAGCAGCCCCGGGACAGGTTTTTCGGGTAATGAAAAACTGTTTTTT.

This clone was counted a few times. V usage is TRBV4-3 and J usage is TRBJ2-5; D is ambiguous. The germline V gene has CDR1 LGHNA and CDR2 YSLEER. Trimming shortened V by 0 bases and J by 5 bases, and 7 bases separated the two germline ends. This CDR3 has 13 residues. The CDR3 protein is CASSQENRETQYF. The CDR3 DNA follows: TGCGCCAGCAGCCAAGAGAACCGGGAGACCCAGTACTTC.